This T cell receptor (beta chain) was sequenced during a study of T cell responses to AZD1222 COVID-19 vaccine. Study-wide findings and caveats: Mapped onto spike, vaccine-associated CD4 TCRs spanned it and were dominant at 160-218 and 743-854. Spike-specific TCR breadth and depth both grew after two AZD1222 doses. Females outnumbered males among donors, who were mostly white British; clonal diversity was possibly underestimated.

Trimming took off 3 bases at V and 5 bases at J, with 13 bases between the two ends. This CDR3 is built from 14 residues. Germline V gene lookup returns CDR1 SGHNT and CDR2 YENEEA. The repertoire was sequenced with immunoSEQ multiplex PCR; TCRdb's copy has only in-frame clones and lacks some. The sample contains 150,000 to 200,000 clones, roughly 92% of which appear only once. Worth noting for this clone: Its antigen is currently unknown.

Sequences were derived from peripheral blood, sampled on day 0 of AZD1222 vaccination. The V call is TRBV11-3, the J call TRBJ1-1; D might be TRBD1 (6 bases). This TCR was recovered from an adult in good health. CDR3 DNA: TGTGCCAGCAGCTTTCGGGGGGCAGAAACTGAAGCTTTCTTT. The encoded protein is CASSFRGAETEAFF.